There are a few counts of the clone carrying this T cell receptor beta chain. As yet, its antigen is unknown. The entry originates in a study of Graves' ophthalmopathy and Graves' hyperthyroidism. Overall study results and limits: For predicting ophthalmopathy progression, the model had approximately 70% sensitivity and nearly 75% specificity. A 13-signature model separated ophthalmopathy from stable hyperthyroidism, reaching around 88% sensitivity and 75% to 83% specificity cross-validated.

Per the germline V gene, CDR1 is SGHVS and CDR2 is FNYEAQ. The CDR3 totals 15 residues. Trimming cost V 1 base and J 0 bases, with 7 bases left between them. Amplification of TCR beta CDR3 regions used RNA transcripts. RT-PCR in the first round used HTBI primers; a second-round multiplex PCR followed. TCRdb passed the multiplex PCR reads through MiXCR, listing each CDR3 protein once. This repertoire shows hundreds of thousands of distinct CDR3 sequences, about two fifths found once; its top ten account for more than 3%. Clinical symptoms, serum thyroxine, TRAb, thyroid ultrasound and orbital computed tomography formed the basis of diagnosis. What supplied the PBMCs was roughly 10 ml of fresh peripheral blood.

The sequence came from an adult man with Graves' ophthalmopathy. The sequenced sample consisted of peripheral blood. The rearrangement joins TRBV7-6 to TRBJ1-3; maybe TRBD1 (5 bases). The CDR3 here is CASSLGGGSGNTIYF. CDR3 coding DNA: TGTGCCAGCAGCTTAGGTGGGGGCTCTGGAAACACCATATATTTT.